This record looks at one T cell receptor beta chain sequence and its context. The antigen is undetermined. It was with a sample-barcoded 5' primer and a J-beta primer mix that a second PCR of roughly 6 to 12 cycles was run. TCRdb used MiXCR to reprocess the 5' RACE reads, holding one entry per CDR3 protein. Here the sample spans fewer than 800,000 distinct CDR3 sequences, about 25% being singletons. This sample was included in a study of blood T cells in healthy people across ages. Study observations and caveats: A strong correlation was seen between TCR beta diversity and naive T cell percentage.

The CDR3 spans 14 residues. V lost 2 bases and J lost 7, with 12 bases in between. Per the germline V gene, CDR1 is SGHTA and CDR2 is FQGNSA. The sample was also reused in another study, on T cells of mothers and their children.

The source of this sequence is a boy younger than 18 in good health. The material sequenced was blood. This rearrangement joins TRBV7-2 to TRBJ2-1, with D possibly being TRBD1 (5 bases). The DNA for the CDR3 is TGTGCCAGCAGCTTAAGCAGGGATTGGAATGAGCAGTTCTTC. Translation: CASSLSRDWNEQFF.